A selection of T cell receptor beta chains follows, all from one sample in a study of CD8 T cells in ankylosing spondylitis. TCRdb processed the 5' RACE reads anew with MiXCR; each CDR3 protein has one entry. The repertoire has roughly 440,000 distinct CDR3 sequences, 17% of them found once; the top ten carry approximately 0.93%. Source material: blood, either unsorted or a sorted T cell fraction (not recorded which). The receptors were sampled from a male donor with ankylosing spondylitis. Each CDR3 is given with its conserved first and last residue. D genes are given only for firm matches. Size is omitted from some rows. Given values are once, few, many or a class for expanded clones.

D: NA
V: TRBV7-2
size: few
J: TRBJ1-1
DNA: TGTGCCAGCAGCTTGTACAGTGAAGCTTTCTTT
CDR3: CASSLYSEAFF

D: TRBD1
V: TRBV7-9
size: NA
J: TRBJ1-2
DNA: TGTGCCAGCAGCTTGGACAGGGGGCGTTACTATGGCTACACCTTC
CDR3: CASSLDRGRYYGYTF

D: NA
V: TRBV5-6
size: NA
J: TRBJ2-6
DNA: TGTGCCAGCAGCTTGGCCGAGAACAACGTCCTGACTTTC
CDR3: CASSLAENNVLTF

D: NA
V: TRBV11-2
size: few
J: TRBJ2-1
DNA: TGTGCCAGCAGCTCCCCCGGAGGGGGGAGCTCCTACAATGAGCAGTTCTTC
CDR3: CASSSPGGGSSYNEQFF

D: TRBD2
V: TRBV20-1
size: few
J: TRBJ2-7
DNA: TGCAGTGCTAGATGGGGACTAGCCAGCGGATACGAGCAGTACTTC
CDR3: CSARWGLASGYEQYF

D: TRBD1
V: TRBV6-4
size: NA
J: TRBJ2-1
DNA: TGTGCCAGCAGTGACGGACAGGCGATTACCGGGAATGAGCAGTTCTTC
CDR3: CASSDGQAITGNEQFF

D: NA
V: TRBV13
size: NA
J: TRBJ1-1
DNA: TGTGCCAGCAGCTCTAGGGCCCCCCGGCGTGACACTGAAGCTTTCTTT
CDR3: CASSSRAPRRDTEAFF

D: NA
V: TRBV6-2/TRBV6-3
size: NA
J: TRBJ2-1
DNA: TGTGCCAGCAGTAGGGTGCTGGGCGGGGTCGAGCAGTTCTTC
CDR3: CASSRVLGGVEQFF

D: NA
V: TRBV7-8
size: NA
J: TRBJ1-3
DNA: TGTGCCAGCAGCTTTAGTCCCTCTGGAAACACCATATATTTT
CDR3: CASSFSPSGNTIYF

D: TRBD1
V: TRBV6-1
size: NA
J: TRBJ1-5
DNA: TGTGCCAGCACGACAGGGGAATATAGCAATCAGCCCCAGCATTTT
CDR3: CASTTGEYSNQPQHF

D: NA
V: TRBV27
size: NA
J: TRBJ2-7
DNA: TGTGCCAGCAGACCCCAGTGGGGCTACGAGCAGTACTTC
CDR3: CASRPQWGYEQYF

D: NA
V: TRBV30
size: few
J: TRBJ2-2
DNA: TGTGCCTGGAGTGTATTCGACACCGGGGAGCTGTTTTTT
CDR3: CAWSVFDTGELFF

D: TRBD1
V: TRBV29-1
size: few
J: TRBJ2-7
DNA: TGCAGCGTTGAAGAACCGACAGGGCGGTCCCTCTACGAGCAGTACTTC
CDR3: CSVEEPTGRSLYEQYF

D: TRBD1
V: TRBV7-9
size: NA
J: TRBJ1-2
DNA: TGTGCCAGCAGCTTAGGAGGGACAGGGTATGGCTACACCTTC
CDR3: CASSLGGTGYGYTF

D: TRBD1
V: TRBV5-1
size: few
J: TRBJ1-2
DNA: TGCGCCAGCAGCTCGACGACAGGCACGGGACAGATCTATGGCTACACCTTC
CDR3: CASSSTTGTGQIYGYTF

D: NA
V: TRBV20-1
size: few
J: TRBJ2-2
DNA: TGCAGTGCTACCCAGGGATTCACCGGGGAGCTGTTTTTT
CDR3: CSATQGFTGELFF

D: NA
V: TRBV7-2
size: NA
J: TRBJ2-7
DNA: TGTGCCAGCAGCTTCCCGGTACTCGGGGGCGAGCAGTACTTC
CDR3: CASSFPVLGGEQYF

D: NA
V: TRBV28
size: few
J: TRBJ2-1
DNA: TGTGCCAGCAGTACCAGTACGTGGACTCCCCCCAATGAGCAGTTCTTC
CDR3: CASSTSTWTPPNEQFF

D: NA
V: TRBV9
size: NA
J: TRBJ2-3
DNA: TGTGCCAGCAGCGTCAGGACGGCCGCTAGCACAGATACGCAGTATTTT
CDR3: CASSVRTAASTDTQYF

D: NA
V: TRBV2
size: NA
J: TRBJ2-1
DNA: TGTGCCAGCCTCAAGAGGGCAGGGGGGGACAATGAGCAGTTCTTC
CDR3: CASLKRAGGDNEQFF

D: TRBD2
V: TRBV11-3
size: few
J: TRBJ2-1
DNA: TGTGCCAGCAGCCCCCAGCTAGCGGGCTACAATGAGCAGTTCTTC
CDR3: CASSPQLAGYNEQFF

D: NA
V: TRBV5-1
size: many
J: TRBJ2-1
DNA: TGCGCCAGCAGCTTGCCTTCGGGAGCAACGGATGAGCAGTTCTTC
CDR3: CASSLPSGATDEQFF

D: TRBD1
V: TRBV20-1
size: once
J: TRBJ1-1
DNA: TGCAGTGCTAGACTAACAGGGGCGTTGGGTGAAGCTTTCTTT
CDR3: CSARLTGALGEAFF

D: TRBD1
V: TRBV24-1
size: many
J: TRBJ2-1
DNA: TGTGCCACCAGTGATTTCCAGGGGGCGCGGAATGAGCAGTTCTTC
CDR3: CATSDFQGARNEQFF

D: TRBD1
V: TRBV5-1
size: few
J: TRBJ2-2
DNA: TGCGCCAGCAGCTCGACAGGGGGCCCGAACGGGGAGCTGTTTTTT
CDR3: CASSSTGGPNGELFF

D: NA
V: TRBV7-3
size: few
J: TRBJ1-1
DNA: TGTGCCAGCAGCCCCGGGGGTAAGAACACTGAAGCTTTCTTT
CDR3: CASSPGGKNTEAFF